The 21 T cell receptor beta chains below all came from one sample that was sequenced in a study of blood T cell repertoires in COVID-19. Profiled with immunoSEQ multiplex PCR; TCRdb holds only in-frame clones, not every one. The data show around 230,000 clones, more than 80% seen once. Input material: PBMCs or T cells enriched from blood (not recorded which). These receptors originate from a woman aged 40 to 49 with acute COVID-19.

The chain is built from TRBV10-2 and TRBJ1-1; D possibly corresponds to TRBD1 (5 bases). Germline V gene data show CDR1 as WSHSY and CDR2 as SAAADI. CDR3 length: 13 amino acids. Between the trimmed V and J ends, which lost 7 bases and 5 bases, there was a span of 14 bases. For the CDR3, the DNA is TGCGCCAGCACTGTGACAGTGGGGACTGAAGCTTTCTTT. It encodes CASTVTVGTEAFF.

In its sample, this clone was seen once. The chain is built from TRBV3-1 (or the pseudogene TRBV3-2) and TRBJ2-5; 12 bases line up with TRBD2. CDR1 LGHDT and CDR2 YNNKEL come from the germline V gene (reference sequence). Trimming removed 2 bases from V and 5 bases from J; junction bases left unmatched: 3. There are 15 residues in the CDR3. The CDR3 DNA reads TGTGCCAGCAGCCAAAGACTAGCGGGGGAGGAGACCCAGTACTTC. Its translation is CASSQRLAGEETQYF.

This sequence joins TRBV6-1 and TRBJ2-7; TRBD1 might be the D (5 bases). Germline lookup yields CDR1 MNHNS and CDR2 SASEGT. V lost 2 bases to trimming and J lost 0 bases, with 11 bases between them. The CDR3 contains 15 residues. For the CDR3, the DNA is TGTGCCAGCAGTGAAAGGCAGGGCAGCTCCTACGAGCAGTACGTC. Amino acids: CASSERQGSSYEQYV.

This clone has at least ten counts. The V gene is TRBV19, the J gene TRBJ1-5; possibly TRBD1 for D (6 bases). V shed 3 bases and J shed 7 bases, with 13 bases lying between them. The CDR3 extends over 14 amino acids. Germline lookup yields CDR1 LNHDA and CDR2 SQIVND (reference sequence). CDR3 residues: CASSIRAGDQPQHF. DNA of the CDR3: TGTGCCAGTAGTATTCGGGCAGGGGACCAGCCCCAGCATTTT.

The V call is TRBV5-1, the J call TRBJ1-5; 10 bases align to TRBD1. The junction had 5 bases not matched to a gene; V was cut back by 1 base and J by 7 bases. Germline CDR1 is SGHRS and CDR2 is YFSETQ. The CDR3 runs 15 residues. The CDR3 coding sequence is TGCGCCAGCAGCTTGACCGGGACAGGGGACCAGCCCCAGCATTTT. It encodes CASSLTGTGDQPQHF.

This chain's CDR3 is CASSPDPGQGRTQYF. The DNA for the CDR3 is TGTGCCAGCAGCCCGGACCCGGGACAGGGGAGGACGCAGTATTTT. The V and J genes are TRBV7-9 and TRBJ2-3, with TRBD1 matching 10 bases. V dropped 5 bases and J dropped 9; count of bases not matched to a gene: 11. Germline CDR1 and CDR2: SEHNR and FQNEAQ (reference sequence). The CDR3 extends over 15 amino acids.

V gene TRBV27 combines with J gene TRBJ1-1; possibly TRBD1 for D (5 bases). Germline lookup yields CDR1 MNHEY and CDR2 SMNVEV (reference sequence). This CDR3 is 14 amino acids long. V was trimmed by 3 bases and J by 4 bases, leaving 12 bases between them. The CDR3 region is CASSLPGQVTEAFF. The DNA for the CDR3 is TGTGCCAGCAGTTTGCCTGGACAAGTCACTGAAGCTTTCTTT.

The CDR3 nucleotides read TGTGCCAGCAGCGGAGGCTACGAGCAGTACGTC. This gives the protein CASSGGYEQYV. The V gene is TRBV5-4, the J gene TRBJ2-7, with a tentative D call TRBD2 (5 bases). Trimming shortened V by 4 bases and J by 3 bases, and 5 bases separated the two germline ends. CDR3 size: 11 residues. The germline V gene encodes CDR1 SGHNT and CDR2 YYREEE (reference sequence).

The genes are TRBV29-1 and TRBJ1-5, with 9 nucleotides matching TRBD1. Germline lookup yields CDR1 SQVTM and CDR2 ANQGSEA. This CDR3 is 14 amino acids long. V gave up 4 bases and J gave up 5 bases; unmatched junction bases: 6. The CDR3 here is CSVAGTGRDQPQHF. CDR3 DNA: TGCAGCGTTGCTGGGACAGGGCGGGATCAGCCCCAGCATTTT.

The chain is built from TRBV2 and TRBJ1-1; D ambiguous. The germline CDR1 and CDR2 sequences are SNHLY and FYNNEI. There are 15 residues in the CDR3. The ends were cut back, 5 bases at V and 4 bases at J, with 17 bases in the middle. The CDR3 DNA reads as TGTGCCAGCAGTCCACCAGCCCTAGATGCCACTGAAGCTTTCTTT. Its translation: CASSPPALDATEAFF. Together with reference TRBV2 and TRBJ1-1, the CDR3 gives the full variable domain: EPEVTQTPSHQVTQMGQEVILRCVPISNHLYFYWYRQILGQKVEFLVSFYNNEISEKSEIFDDQFSVERPDGSNFTLKIRSTKLEDSAMYFCASSPPALDATEAFFGQGTRLTVV.

This clone occurred many times. This chain joins TRBV25-1 and TRBJ2-7, with D tentatively TRBD1 (5 bases). The CDR3 is made up of 14 amino acids. V lost 8 bases, J lost 5 bases, and 19 bases lay in between. Per germline, CDR1 MGHDK and CDR2 SYGVNS. Here the CDR3 DNA reads TGTGCCAGCTCGGGCTCGGCAGGGTCGGACGAGCAGTACTTC. Its protein product is CASSGSAGSDEQYF.

The V gene is TRBV7-3, the J gene TRBJ2-5, with a weak D call TRBD2 (6 bases). V lost 2 bases and J lost 5, with 15 bases in between. The CDR3 consists of 15 residues. Germline-derived CDR1 and CDR2 are SGHTA and FQGTGA. CDR3 in amino acids: CASSLGLGRTETQYF. The CDR3 bases are TGTGCCAGCAGCTTAGGTCTGGGGAGGACGGAGACCCAGTACTTC.

The gene calls are TRBV7-6 and TRBJ1-3; 8 nucleotides match TRBD1. The CDR3 length is 14 residues. J lost 2 bases, V lost 5 bases, and 2 bases had no gene match. Germline V lookup: CDR1 SGHVS, CDR2 FNYEAQ. CDR3 nucleotides: TGTGCCAGCAGCCCCAGGGGGCCTGGAAACACCATATATTTT. Protein product: CASSPRGPGNTIYF. The complete variable domain, with remaining parts taken from reference TRBV7-6 and TRBJ1-3, reads GAGVSQSPRYKVTKRGQDVALRCDPISGHVSLYWYRQALGQGPEFLTYFNYEAQQDKSGLPNDRFSAERPEGSISTLTIQRTEQRDSAMYRCASSPRGPGNTIYFGEGSWLTVV.

CDR3 nucleotides: TGTGCCAGCAGCTCAGGGGCCCAGGCGAGTCAAGAGACCCAGTACTTC. Translating gives CASSSGAQASQETQYF. The chain recombines TRBV5-4 with TRBJ2-5; weak D call: TRBD1 (6 bases). V was pared by 3 bases and J by 2 bases, with 17 bases between. The CDR3 contains 16 residues. CDR1 and CDR2 from the germline V gene are SGHNT and YYREEE (reference sequence).

This clone was found a few times. The V and J genes are TRBV4-3 and TRBJ1-4; tentatively, D is TRBD1 (6 bases). Trimming cost V 4 bases and J 2 bases, with 11 bases left between them. Germline CDR1 and CDR2: LGHNA and YSLEER. The CDR3 totals 15 residues. The chain's CDR3 is CASSRADRTNEKLFF. The CDR3 DNA follows: TGCGCCAGCAGCCGAGCAGACAGGACTAATGAAAAACTGTTTTTT.

The genes are TRBV9 and TRBJ1-1; possible D gene TRBD1, 6 bases. V was clipped by 0 bases and J by 7 bases, with 13 bases between them. CDR3 length: 14 residues. From germline, CDR1 is SGDLS and CDR2 YYNGEE. CDR3 nucleotides: TGTGCCAGCAGCGTAGCGGGGGGCTCGAGTGAAGCTTTCTTT. Protein sequence: CASSVAGGSSEAFF.

In this sample, this clone turned up once. The rearrangement links TRBV6-5 to TRBJ1-5; D might be TRBD1 (5 bases). With 0 bases removed from V and 6 bases from J, the gap between germline ends came to 9 bases. The CDR3 sequence is 14 residues long. Germline CDR1 reads MNHEY; CDR2 reads SVGAGI. CDR3 protein: CASSYSQGGQPQHF. The CDR3 DNA follows: TGTGCCAGCAGTTACTCGCAGGGCGGTCAGCCCCAGCATTTT.

The rearrangement joins TRBV7-2 to TRBJ2-5; 7 nucleotides match TRBD2. With 0 bases clipped from V and 2 bases from J, the junction kept 3 bases outside the gene matches. This CDR3 is 15 amino acids long. The V gene's germline CDR1 is SGHTA and CDR2 FQGNSA. CDR3 bases: TGTGCCAGCAGCTTAGCGCGGCGGGGGCAAGAGACCCAGTACTTC. This gives the protein CASSLARRGQETQYF. The full variable domain, in which reference TRBV7-2 and TRBJ2-5 provide the parts outside the CDR3, is GAGVSQSPSNKVTEKGKDVELRCDPISGHTALYWYRQSLGQGLEFLIYFQGNSAPDKSGLPSDRFSAERTGGSVSTLTIQRTQQEDSAVYLCASSLARRGQETQYFGPGTRLLVL.

This clone was detected only a few times. CDR3 amino acids: CASRRAGLSPYEQYF. The CDR3, as DNA: TGTGCCAGCAGGCGAGCGGGACTAAGTCCCTACGAGCAGTACTTC. The rearrangement joins TRBV6-5 to TRBJ2-7, with 7 positions matching TRBD2. The V and J ends lost 6 bases and 2 bases, in that order; junction bases with no gene match: 10. Germline CDR1 reads MNHEY; CDR2 reads SVGAGI. The CDR3 has 15 residues.

The chain links TRBV6-9 to TRBJ1-3; 7 bases fit TRBD1. CDR1 is MNHGY and CDR2 is SVAAGI in the germline V gene. This CDR3 is built from 15 residues. V was pared by 6 bases and J by 4 bases, with 9 bases of the junction left unmatched. This chain's CDR3 is CASSPGQVLGNTIYF. CDR3 sequence (DNA): TGTGCCAGCAGCCCCGGACAGGTCCTCGGAAACACCATATATTTT.

J is TRBJ2-7 and V is TRBV6-5; 7 bases are a match to TRBD2. The V and J ends lost 6 bases and 2 bases, in that order; junction bases with no gene match: 10. The CDR3 spans 15 residues. The germline CDR1 and CDR2 sequences are MNHEY and SVGAGI. The DNA of the CDR3 is TGTGCCAGCAGCGACCGGGACTACCTTACCTACGAGCAGTACTTC. Translation gives CASSDRDYLTYEQYF.